The clone carrying this T cell receptor (beta chain) has a single count. Its antigen is as yet unknown. The data belong to a study of cytotoxic CD8 clonotypes in ibrutinib-treated CLL. Turning to the study itself: For this cohort, patients were ten to twelve relapsed/refractory and some 15 treatment-naive, while 17 were IGHV unmutated.

The sequencing depth, 1 in 200,000 to 1 in 1 million T cells, was the target. Produced via immunoSEQ multiplex PCR; TCRdb's table is partial and in-frame only. The sample carries 200,000 to 250,000 clones, just under 80% recorded once. Germline V gene data show CDR1 as KGHSH and CDR2 as LQKENI. The CDR3 is made up of 13 amino acids. With 0 bases removed from V and 10 bases from J, the gap between germline ends came to 12 bases. General study results and limits: Shared public clonotypes were rare, and on treatment they either got smaller or stayed the same. At ibrutinib response, clonality increased, and at progression it declined back toward baseline.

This clonotype originated in a human donor with chronic lymphocytic leukemia. The chain is built from TRBV18 and TRBJ1-1, with no clear D. Sequencing was performed on PBMCs, taken after 12 months of ibrutinib treatment. The CDR3 bases are TGTGCCAGCTCACCACCGGTGGGGATGGGAGCTTTCTTT. Its translation: CASSPPVGMGAFF.